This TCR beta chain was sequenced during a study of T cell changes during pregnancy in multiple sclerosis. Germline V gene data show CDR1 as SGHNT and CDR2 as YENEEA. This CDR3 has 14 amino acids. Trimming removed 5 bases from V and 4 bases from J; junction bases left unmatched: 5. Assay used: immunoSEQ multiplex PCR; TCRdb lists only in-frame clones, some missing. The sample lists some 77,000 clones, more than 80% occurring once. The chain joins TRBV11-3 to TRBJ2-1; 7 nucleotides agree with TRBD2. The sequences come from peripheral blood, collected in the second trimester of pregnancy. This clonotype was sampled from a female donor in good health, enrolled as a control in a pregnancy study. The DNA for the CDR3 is TGTGCCAGCAGCCCAGCGGGAATATACAATGAGCAGTTCTTC. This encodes CASSPAGIYNEQFF.